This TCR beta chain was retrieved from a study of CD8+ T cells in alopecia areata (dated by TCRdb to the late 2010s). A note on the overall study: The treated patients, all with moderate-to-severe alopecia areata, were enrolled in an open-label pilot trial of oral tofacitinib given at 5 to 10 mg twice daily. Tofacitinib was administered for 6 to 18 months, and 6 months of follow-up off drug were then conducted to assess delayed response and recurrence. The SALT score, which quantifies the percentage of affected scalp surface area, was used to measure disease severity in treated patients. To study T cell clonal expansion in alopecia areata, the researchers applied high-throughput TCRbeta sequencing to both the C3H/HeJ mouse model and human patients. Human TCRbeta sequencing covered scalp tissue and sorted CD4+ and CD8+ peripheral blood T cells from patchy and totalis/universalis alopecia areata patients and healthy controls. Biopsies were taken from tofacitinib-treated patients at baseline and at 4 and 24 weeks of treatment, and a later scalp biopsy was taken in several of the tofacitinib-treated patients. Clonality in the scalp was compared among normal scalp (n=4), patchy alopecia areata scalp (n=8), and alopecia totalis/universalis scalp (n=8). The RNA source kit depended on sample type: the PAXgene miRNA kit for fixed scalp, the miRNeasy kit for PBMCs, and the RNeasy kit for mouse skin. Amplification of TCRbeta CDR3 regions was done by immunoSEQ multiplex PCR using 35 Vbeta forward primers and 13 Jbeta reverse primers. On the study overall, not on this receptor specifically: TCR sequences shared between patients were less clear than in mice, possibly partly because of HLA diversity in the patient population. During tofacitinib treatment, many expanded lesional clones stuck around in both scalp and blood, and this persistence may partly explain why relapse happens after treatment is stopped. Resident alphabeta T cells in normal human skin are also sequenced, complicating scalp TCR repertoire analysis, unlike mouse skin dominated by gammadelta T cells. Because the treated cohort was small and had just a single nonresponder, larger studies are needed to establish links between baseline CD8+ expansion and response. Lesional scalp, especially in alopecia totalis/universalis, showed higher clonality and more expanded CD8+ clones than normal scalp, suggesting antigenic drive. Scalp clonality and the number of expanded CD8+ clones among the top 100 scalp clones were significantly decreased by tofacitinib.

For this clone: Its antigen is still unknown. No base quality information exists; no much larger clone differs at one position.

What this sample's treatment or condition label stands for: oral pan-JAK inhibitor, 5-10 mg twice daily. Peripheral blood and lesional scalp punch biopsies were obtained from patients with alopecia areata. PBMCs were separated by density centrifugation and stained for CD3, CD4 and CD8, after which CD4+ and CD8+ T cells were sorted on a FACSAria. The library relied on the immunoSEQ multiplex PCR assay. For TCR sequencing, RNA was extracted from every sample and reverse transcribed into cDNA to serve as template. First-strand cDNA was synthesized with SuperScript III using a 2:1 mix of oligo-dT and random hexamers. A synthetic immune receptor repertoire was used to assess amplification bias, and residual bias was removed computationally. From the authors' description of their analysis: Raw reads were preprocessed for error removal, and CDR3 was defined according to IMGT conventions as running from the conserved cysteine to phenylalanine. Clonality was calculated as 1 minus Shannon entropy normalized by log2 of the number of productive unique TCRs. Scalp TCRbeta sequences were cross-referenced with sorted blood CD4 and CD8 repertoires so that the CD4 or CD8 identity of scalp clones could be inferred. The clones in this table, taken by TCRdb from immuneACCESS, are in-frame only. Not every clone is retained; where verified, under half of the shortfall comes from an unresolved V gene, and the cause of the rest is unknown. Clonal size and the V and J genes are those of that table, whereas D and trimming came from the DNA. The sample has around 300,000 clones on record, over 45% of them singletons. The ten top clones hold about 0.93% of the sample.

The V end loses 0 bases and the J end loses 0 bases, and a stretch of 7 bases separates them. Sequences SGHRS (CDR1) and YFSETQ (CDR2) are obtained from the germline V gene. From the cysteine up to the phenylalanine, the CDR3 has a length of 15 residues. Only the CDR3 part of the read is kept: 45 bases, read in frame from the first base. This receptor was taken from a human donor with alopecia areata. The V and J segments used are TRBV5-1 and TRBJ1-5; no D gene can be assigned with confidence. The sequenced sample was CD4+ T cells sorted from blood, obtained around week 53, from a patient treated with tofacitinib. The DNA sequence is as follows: TGCGCCAGCAGCTTGGGAGGAAGTAGCAATCAGCCCCAGCATTTT. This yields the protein CASSLGGSSNQPQHF.